Given below is one T cell receptor (beta chain) in context. In its sample, this clonotype was seen a few times. Its antigen is unknown. The germline gene is not matched at one end of the junction; a read error may be the cause. These data originate in a study of identical twins (dated by TCRdb to the mid-2010s). In terms of the full investigation: To test whether fetal clonotypes persist, this study deep-sequenced TCR alpha and beta repertoires from monozygotic twins, from unrelated adults of various ages, and from cord blood. To rule out contamination, the twin experiments were replicated at different times with different library preparation protocols.

Every donor was a healthy Caucasian. Library creation used 5' RACE. The instrument was an Illumina HiSeq 2000. Template switching added a universal primer binding site, and the final cDNA carried a unique molecular identifier that allowed TCR cDNA molecules to be counted accurately. Specific primers in the conserved constant-segment region were used to synthesize first-strand cDNA for the TCR alpha and beta chains. To control for contamination, every cDNA library was double barcoded, receiving both a SMART-Mk sample barcode and Illumina barcodes. Two successive PCR steps introduced TruSeq adapter sequences along with Illumina sample barcodes. The Illumina HiSeq platform was used with custom primers to sequence TCR alpha and beta cDNA libraries. Under the source paper's analysis protocol: MiGEC processed the raw reads to extract unique molecular identifiers, while MiXCR was used to determine the CDR3 positions. For each individual, recombination models were inferred using an EM algorithm with the repgenHMM and IGoR tools. The analysis of shared clonotypes was done with the tcR package in R, with sharing normalized by the product of cloneset sizes. Out-of-frame nonproductive sequences were analyzed to study raw recombination free of thymic and clonal selection effects. TCRdb reprocessing: public reads trimmed at Q25 with fastp, clones called with MiXCR, in-frame beta chains kept. Rows matching on CDR3 protein sequence are summarized as one entry with the most common DNA and genes. TCRdb's processing, not the authors', yielded these V and J calls. The sample table records some 1,700,000 distinct CDR3 sequences; about 32% of these occur just once. The ten largest make up under 0.35% of the sample.

Via the germline V gene, CDR1 is SGHRS and CDR2 YFSETQ. Including the terminal cysteine and phenylalanine, the CDR3 comprises 14 residues. Only the CDR3 portion is preserved as DNA: 42 bases, with reading frame beginning at the first base. Overall study outcomes, separate from this receptor: In beta out-of-frame sequences, excess twin sharing was weaker, because having fewer shared sequences lowered the signal-to-noise ratio. In monozygotic twins, recombination models systematically underestimated out-of-frame TCR alpha sharing, but the models matched the sharing seen between unrelated individuals. Zero-insertion analyses could be partly confounded by invariant T cells such as MAIT and iNKT, although diverse VJ usage argued against such confounding for most clonotypes. Fewer insertions were carried by abundant cord blood beta clonotypes; a weaker similar trend was observed in young adult naive repertoires, while no such trend was observed in memory repertoires. Because the same donors could not be followed over many years, conclusions were based on cross-sectional statistical analysis. Compared with coincidental sharing between unrelated individuals, out-of-frame TCR alpha sequences shared between twins had an excess of sequences with low generation probability.

The chain joins TRBV5-1 to TRBJ2-1; a tentative D call is TRBD2 (6 bases match). Sequences were obtained from cord blood. This sequence originates from a newborn girl in good health. The bases are TGCGCCAGCAGCTACGGGAGCTCCTACAATGAGCGGTTCTTC. Its amino acids are CASSYGSSYNERFF.